This passage covers 23 T cell receptor beta chains from one sample sequenced in a study of blood T cell repertoires in COVID-19 (dated by TCRdb to the early 2020s). The protocol used for the library was the immunoSEQ multiplex PCR assay. TCRdb re-hosts the immuneACCESS table, in-frame sequences only. Its copies lack some clones; in the studies checked, an unresolved V gene accounts for under half of them, and the cause for the rest is not known. Counted in this sample were nearly 100,000 clones; approximately 80% of them appeared once. The top ten constitute about 10% of the sample. The sample consisted of peripheral blood. The receptor source for this set is a man between 65 and 85 years old with acute or convalescent COVID-19.

The chain links TRBV2 to TRBJ1-1, with a weak D call TRBD1 (6 bases). Looked up from germline, CDR1 is SNHLY and CDR2 is FYNNEI. This CDR3 comprises 14 residues. V gave up 6 bases and J gave up 5 bases, with 16 bases separating them. The CDR3 region is CASSTQGVLTEAFF. In nucleotides, the CDR3 is TGTGCCAGCAGCACACAGGGAGTGTTAACTGAAGCTTTCTTT.

The V call is TRBV4-3, the J call TRBJ2-3; D unresolved. The CDR3 covers 15 residues. V shed 0 bases and J shed 1 base, with 8 bases lying between them. Germline CDR1 reads LGHNA; CDR2 reads YSLEER. CDR3 in DNA: TGCGCCAGCAGCCAAGAGGAGAGAGGCACAGATACGCAGTATTTT. Translated: CASSQEERGTDTQYF.

This chain joins TRBV7-3 and TRBJ2-1; 11 bases line up with TRBD2. Germline CDR1 SGHTA, CDR2 FQGTGA. The CDR3 spans 20 residues. The trim removed 5 bases at V and 3 bases at J, leaving 18 bases unmatched. Written as DNA, the CDR3 is TGTGCCAGCAGCCCAAACGCAGCTAATAGCGGGAGGGCTCTCTACAATGAGCAGTTCTTC. It codes for CASSPNAANSGRALYNEQFF.

The chain carries TRBV2 and TRBJ1-5; D call uncertain. The V end lost 7 bases, the J end lost 0 bases, and 16 bases lay between the germline ends. Germline lookup yields CDR1 SNHLY and CDR2 FYNNEI. This CDR3 contains 16 residues. The CDR3 DNA reads TGTGCCAGCATTGCCAGCTTCGACAATAGCAATCAGCCCCAGCATTTT. Translating it yields CASIASFDNSNQPQHF.

This chain links TRBV30 with TRBJ1-6, with TRBD1 matching over 8 bases. The germline gives CDR1 GTSNPN, CDR2 SVGIG (reference sequence). The CDR3 consists of 14 residues. V trimming: 5 bases; J trimming: 7 bases; junction bases outside the gene matches: 7. The CDR3 loop reads CAWGQGPRNSPLHF. CDR3 nucleotides: TGTGCCTGGGGACAGGGTCCTAGAAATTCACCCCTCCACTTT.

V and J are TRBV7-9 and TRBJ2-6, with 8 positions matching TRBD1. Germline V CDR1 and CDR2: SEHNR, FQNEAQ (reference sequence). The length of the CDR3 is 18 residues. After removal of 3 bases from V and 0 bases from J, the junction contained 7 bases not matched to a gene. The CDR3 region has the DNA TGTGCCAGCAGCTTGGGTAGGACAGGGAGCTCTGGGGCCAACGTCCTGACTTTC. Its protein is CASSLGRTGSSGANVLTF.

This clone was detected once. The rearrangement joins TRBV18 to TRBJ1-5; 9 nucleotides line up with TRBD1. This CDR3 region has 16 residues. Germline V gene sequence: CDR1 KGHSH, CDR2 LQKENI. V was clipped by 0 bases and J by 4 bases; unmatched bases: 4. CDR3 sequence (DNA): TGTGCCAGCTCACCACCGGGGACAGGGCAAAATCAGCCCCAGCATTTT. Translating it yields CASSPPGTGQNQPQHF.

The gene calls are TRBV18 and TRBJ1-1; tentatively, D is TRBD1 (6 bases). Between the trimmed V and J ends, which lost 3 bases and 0 bases, there was a span of 14 bases. CDR3 length: 16 amino acids. Germline V gene lookup returns CDR1 KGHSH and CDR2 LQKENI. The CDR3 nucleotides are TGTGCCAGCTCACCGGTTCCAGGGGTGATGAACACTGAAGCTTTCTTT. Translation: CASSPVPGVMNTEAFF.

This clone was seen a few times. The V gene is TRBV2, the J gene TRBJ1-2; TRBD1 matches 7 bases. Germline V gene data show CDR1 as SNHLY and CDR2 as FYNNEI. There are 14 residues in the CDR3. V shed 8 bases, J shed 4 bases, and the junction held 10 bases outside the gene matches. CDR3 residues: CASSGTANGYGYTF. The CDR3 nucleotides are TGTGCCAGCTCCGGGACAGCGAACGGCTATGGCTACACCTTC.

This clone was detected a few times. The V call is TRBV4-3, the J call TRBJ2-2, with D tentatively TRBD2 (6 bases). Trimming cost V 1 base and J 2 bases, with 8 bases left between them. The germline gives CDR1 LGHNA, CDR2 YSLEER. The CDR3 runs to 15 residues. The CDR3 nucleotides are TGCGCCAGCAGCCAAGGGACTACTAACACCGGGGAGCTGTTTTTT. Its protein product is CASSQGTTNTGELFF.

V gene TRBV18 combines with J gene TRBJ2-7; tentative D call: TRBD2 (5 bases). In germline, CDR1 is KGHSH, CDR2 LQKENI. The CDR3 spans 14 residues. Trimming cost V 3 bases and J 7 bases, with 16 bases left between them. The CDR3 coding sequence is TGTGCCAGCTCACCGCCCGCGGGTACGGGGGAGCAGTACTTC. Translated: CASSPPAGTGEQYF.

The rearrangement joins TRBV7-8 to TRBJ2-2; 10 bases match TRBD2. The ends lost 5 bases at V and 2 bases at J; junction bases unmatched: 11. The CDR3 is 18 residues long. Per the germline V gene, CDR1 is SGHVS and CDR2 is FQNEAQ. The CDR3 nucleotides are TGTGCCAGCAGCCTTCGGACTAGCGGAGCCGTAAACACCGGGGAGCTGTTTTTT. Translation gives CASSLRTSGAVNTGELFF.

J is TRBJ1-4 and V is TRBV10-3, with D hard to call. Germline V gene lookup returns CDR1 ENHRY and CDR2 SYGVKD. CDR3 size: 13 residues. V dropped 2 bases and J dropped 8 bases, with 9 bases sitting between them. CDR3: CAISERYWEKLFF. The CDR3 region has the DNA TGTGCCATCAGTGAGCGCTATTGGGAAAAACTGTTTTTT.

In its sample, this clone was seen a few times. The rearrangement links TRBV29-1 to TRBJ1-2; D may be TRBD1 (6 bases). The germline V and J ends were trimmed by 1 base and 2 bases, with 11 bases remaining between them. Germline V gene lookup returns CDR1 SQVTM and CDR2 ANQGSEA. CDR3 length: 14 amino acids. CDR3 residues: CSVEVWQGNYGYTF. CDR3 DNA: TGCAGCGTTGAAGTATGGCAGGGGAACTATGGCTACACCTTC.

J is TRBJ2-1 and V is TRBV14; D is perhaps TRBD2 (6 bases). This CDR3 region has 15 residues. The germline V gene has CDR1 SGHDN and CDR2 FVKESK. V lost 4 bases and J lost 7, with 17 bases in between. The DNA of the CDR3 is TGTGCCAGCAGCCGGGTGGTTGCGGGGTCGAATGAGCAGTTCTTC. Translation gives CASSRVVAGSNEQFF.

This clone occurred a few times. This sequence joins TRBV29-1 and TRBJ2-2; a weak D match, TRBD2 (6 bases). The CDR3 consists of 15 residues. Germline values: CDR1 SQVTM, CDR2 ANQGSEA. The V end lost 2 bases, the J end lost 8 bases, and 18 bases lay between the germline ends. As DNA, the CDR3 is TGCAGCGTTGAATCGGGACTGGCGGCCGGAGGGGAGCTGTTTTTT. As protein: CSVESGLAAGGELFF.

The rearrangement joins TRBV4-1 to TRBJ1-4; tentative D call: TRBD1 (6 bases). The length of the CDR3 is 15 residues. Trimming cost V 3 bases and J 3 bases, with 11 bases left between them. Looked up from germline, CDR1 is MGHRA and CDR2 is YSYEKL. The chain's CDR3 is CASSQTGTSNEKLFF. DNA of the CDR3: TGCGCCAGCAGCCAGACCGGGACATCTAATGAAAAACTGTTTTTT.

The V and J genes are TRBV5-1 and TRBJ1-1; 10 bases match TRBD1. The V gene end was trimmed by 0 bases and the J gene end by 0 bases; junction bases not matched to a gene: 5. CDR1 and CDR2 (germline): SGHRS, YFSETQ. The CDR3 loop spans 17 amino acids. CDR3 in DNA: TGCGCCAGCAGCTTGGTCGGACAGGGGGTTTTGAACACTGAAGCTTTCTTT. Translated: CASSLVGQGVLNTEAFF.

This chain uses TRBV11-2 with TRBJ1-3; 7 bases fit TRBD1. The CDR3 length is 16 residues. The V and J ends lost 5 bases and 0 bases, in that order; junction bases with no gene match: 7. Germline-derived CDR1 and CDR2 are SGHAT and FQNNGV. The CDR3 protein is CASSIGGGLSGNTIYF. Written as DNA, the CDR3 is TGTGCCAGCAGCATAGGGGGCGGTCTCTCTGGAAACACCATATATTTT.

The chain carries TRBV6-6 and TRBJ1-1; D uncertain. Per germline, CDR1 MNHNY and CDR2 SVGAGI (reference sequence). CDR3 length: 12 amino acids. V was shortened by 5 bases and J by 6 bases, with 10 bases between the two germline ends. The CDR3 DNA sequence: TGTGCCAGCAGTCCTAGAATTTCTGAAGCTTTCTTT. This translates into CASSPRISEAFF.

The chain employs TRBV6-5 and TRBJ2-4; tentatively, D is TRBD2 (6 bases). The CDR3 is 14 residues long. The germline V and J ends were trimmed by 0 bases and 8 bases, with 11 bases remaining between them. Germline CDR1 MNHEY, CDR2 SVGAGI. The CDR3 sequence is CASSYSEGADIQYF. Here the CDR3 DNA reads TGTGCCAGCAGTTACTCGGAGGGTGCGGACATTCAGTACTTC.

The rearrangement joins TRBV12-3 or TRBV12-4 to TRBJ1-6; possible D gene TRBD1, 5 bases. The CDR3 is 13 amino acids. Between the trimmed V and J ends, which lost 2 bases and 9 bases, there was a span of 8 bases. CDR3 nucleotides: TGTGCCAGCAGTTTACAGGGTATTTCACCCCTCCACTTT. Encoded protein: CASSLQGISPLHF.

The J gene is TRBJ2-7, the V gene TRBV5-4; the D gene is possibly TRBD1 (5 bases). CDR1 and CDR2 from the germline V gene are SGHNT and YYREEE (reference sequence). The length of the CDR3 is 15 residues. The V and J ends lost 0 bases and 3 bases respectively, with 13 bases between them. The CDR3 region is CASSLGRTPDYEQYF. CDR3 in DNA: TGTGCCAGCAGCTTGGGGCGGACACCCGACTACGAGCAGTACTTC.